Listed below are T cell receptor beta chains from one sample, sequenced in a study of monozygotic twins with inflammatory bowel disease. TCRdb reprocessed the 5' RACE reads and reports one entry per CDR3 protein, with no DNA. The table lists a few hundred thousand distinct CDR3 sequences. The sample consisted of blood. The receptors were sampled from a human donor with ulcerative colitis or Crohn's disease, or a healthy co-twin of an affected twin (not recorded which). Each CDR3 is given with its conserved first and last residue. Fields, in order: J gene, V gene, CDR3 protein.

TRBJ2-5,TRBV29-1,CSVVGVRDRGTETQYF
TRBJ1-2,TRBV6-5,CASSWNRGQGYTF
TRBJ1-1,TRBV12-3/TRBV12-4,CASSYGHREVNTEAFF
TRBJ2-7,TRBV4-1,CASKAAGVREQYF
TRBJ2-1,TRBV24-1,CATGTSGRAVNEQFF
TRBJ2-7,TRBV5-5,CASSLYGRGPYEQYF
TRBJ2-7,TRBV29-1,CSVQQGASYEQYF
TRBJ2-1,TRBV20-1,CSAREATSLNDQFF
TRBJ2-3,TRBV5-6,CATIRRSGQGSDTQYF
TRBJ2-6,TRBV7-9,CASSGQLISGANVLTF
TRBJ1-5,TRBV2,CASTQGAGNQPQHF
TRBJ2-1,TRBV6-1,CASSGTSGRSPYNEQFF
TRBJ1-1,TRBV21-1,CASSKRRGQGAAFF
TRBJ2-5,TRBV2,CASSEVRETQYF
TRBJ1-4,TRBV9,CASSVGTGPNEKLFF
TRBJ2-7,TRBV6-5,CASSPGSIPSYEQYF
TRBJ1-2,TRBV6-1,CASRKTGGDGYTF
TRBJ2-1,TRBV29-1,CSAVGGLAGGPGYNEQFF
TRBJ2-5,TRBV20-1,CSARDMLAGGKETQYF
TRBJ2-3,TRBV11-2,CASRVTSGGADTQYF
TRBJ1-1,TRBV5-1,CASSLAEGQGFTEAFF
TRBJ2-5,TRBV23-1,CASRWDRTDQETQYF
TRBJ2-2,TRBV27,CASTYARLAGVTGELFF
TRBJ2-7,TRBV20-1,CSARGPGLADYEQYF
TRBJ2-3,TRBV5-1,CASSSPSGRAGDTQYF
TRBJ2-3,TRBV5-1,CASSSSSPTDTQYF
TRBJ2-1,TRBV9,CASSVGHRAGSNEQFF
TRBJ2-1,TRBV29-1,CSVVLYNEQFF
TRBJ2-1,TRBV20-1,CSAREATSLNEQFF
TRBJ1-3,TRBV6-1,CASTYTGGSGNTIYF
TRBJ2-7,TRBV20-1,CSARVWSGRSYEQYF
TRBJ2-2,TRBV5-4,CASSRPSGLNTGELFF
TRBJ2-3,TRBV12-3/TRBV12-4,CASSLIRVGTDTQYF
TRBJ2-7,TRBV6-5,CASSTRDRNSYEQYF
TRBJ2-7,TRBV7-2,CASSPQREGSYEQYF
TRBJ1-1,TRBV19,CASSAGTNTEAFF
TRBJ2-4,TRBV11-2,CASSRTIGKNIQYF
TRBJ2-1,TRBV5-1,CASSLLHGTSGSNEQFF
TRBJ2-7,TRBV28,CASSRGVGLAGVHEQYF
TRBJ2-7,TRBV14,CASSQDSVAANSYEQYF
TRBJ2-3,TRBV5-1,CASSFRLAGVSDTQYF